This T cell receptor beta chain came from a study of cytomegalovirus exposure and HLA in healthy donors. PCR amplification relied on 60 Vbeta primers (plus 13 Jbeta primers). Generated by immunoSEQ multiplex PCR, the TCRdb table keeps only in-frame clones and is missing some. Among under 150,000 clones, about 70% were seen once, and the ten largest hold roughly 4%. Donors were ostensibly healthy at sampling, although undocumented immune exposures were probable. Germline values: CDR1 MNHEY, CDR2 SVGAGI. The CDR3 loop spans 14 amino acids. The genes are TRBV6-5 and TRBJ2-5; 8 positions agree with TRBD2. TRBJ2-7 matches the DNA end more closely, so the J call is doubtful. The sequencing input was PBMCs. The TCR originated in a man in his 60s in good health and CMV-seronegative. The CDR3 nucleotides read TGTGCCAGCAGGGGGGCCGGGGGGGTGTACGAGCAGTACTTC. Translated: CASRGAGGVYEQYF.